Listed below are T cell receptor beta chains from one sample, sequenced in a study of T cell changes during pregnancy in multiple sclerosis. TCRdb keeps only in-frame clones here, not all; method: immunoSEQ multiplex PCR. The sample lists approximately 88,000 clones; around 93% were seen once. Sequencing was performed on peripheral blood, taken in the first trimester of pregnancy. The receptor set was obtained from a female donor with multiple sclerosis, enrolled in a pregnancy study. Each CDR3 is given with its conserved first and last residue. Fields, in order: V gene, J gene, CDR3 protein.

V gene: TRBV19; J gene: TRBJ2-1; CDR3 protein: CASSIDRVGGTYNEQFF
V gene: TRBV5-1; J gene: TRBJ2-1; CDR3 protein: CASSFQGGRRFF
V gene: TRBV27; J gene: TRBJ1-6; CDR3 protein: CASSLAGQGGNSPLHF
V gene: TRBV18; J gene: TRBJ2-5; CDR3 protein: CASSPGLQETQYF
V gene: TRBV21-1; J gene: TRBJ1-1; CDR3 protein: CASSKSSGAEAFF
V gene: TRBV12-5; J gene: TRBJ1-3; CDR3 protein: CASGLVSFGYSGNTIYF
V gene: TRBV11-3; J gene: TRBJ2-2; CDR3 protein: CASSRDRVPGELFF
V gene: TRBV5-5; J gene: TRBJ2-2; CDR3 protein: CASSLGLAPNTGELFF
V gene: TRBV19; J gene: TRBJ2-1; CDR3 protein: CASSIDLGTAYNEQFF
V gene: TRBV2; J gene: TRBJ1-4; CDR3 protein: CASSGGSTNEKLFF
V gene: TRBV27; J gene: TRBJ2-7; CDR3 protein: CASSLLVPGQGWVYEQYF
V gene: TRBV7-8; J gene: TRBJ2-5; CDR3 protein: CASSPGGAGGKQETQYF
V gene: TRBV19; J gene: TRBJ2-1; CDR3 protein: CASSKGQSSNNEQFF
V gene: TRBV18; J gene: TRBJ1-2; CDR3 protein: CASSPRGGSESYTF
V gene: TRBV19; J gene: TRBJ2-1; CDR3 protein: CASSIGSSYNEQFF
V gene: TRBV18; J gene: TRBJ1-1; CDR3 protein: CASSRRDLAEAFF
V gene: TRBV6-5; J gene: TRBJ2-3; CDR3 protein: CASSPEYSTDTQYF
V gene: TRBV27; J gene: TRBJ1-6; CDR3 protein: CASSFGTGQSPLHF
V gene: TRBV5-6; J gene: TRBJ2-3; CDR3 protein: CASSGTSGGDTQYF
V gene: TRBV2; J gene: TRBJ1-6; CDR3 protein: CASLDGTGEFSPLHF
V gene: TRBV5-4; J gene: TRBJ2-5; CDR3 protein: CASSLGGRVQETQYF
V gene: TRBV30; J gene: TRBJ2-5; CDR3 protein: CAWSASETQYF
V gene: TRBV19; J gene: TRBJ1-4; CDR3 protein: CASSIVPGVVEKLFF
V gene: TRBV19; J gene: TRBJ2-4; CDR3 protein: CASSPGQGAFRIQYF
V gene: TRBV13; J gene: TRBJ2-3; CDR3 protein: CASSFYGGASGDTQYF
V gene: TRBV5-6; J gene: TRBJ1-1; CDR3 protein: CASSLFGTGLNTEAFF
V gene: TRBV27; J gene: TRBJ1-2; CDR3 protein: CASSLRGDGYTF
V gene: TRBV14; J gene: TRBJ1-6; CDR3 protein: CASSQLGAGGNSPLHF
V gene: TRBV5-6; J gene: TRBJ2-5; CDR3 protein: CASSLGRGQETQYF
V gene: TRBV6-4; J gene: TRBJ2-1; CDR3 protein: CASSELAGTNNEQFF
V gene: TRBV28; J gene: TRBJ1-3; CDR3 protein: CASSPNRGLSGNTIYF
V gene: TRBV10-3; J gene: TRBJ1-5; CDR3 protein: CAISESVSGSNQPQHF
V gene: TRBV6-5; J gene: TRBJ2-2; CDR3 protein: CASHSGGGELFF
V gene: TRBV6-1; J gene: TRBJ2-7; CDR3 protein: CASSEIGQYF
V gene: TRBV7-9; J gene: TRBJ1-2; CDR3 protein: CASSRTGGKGSGYTF
V gene: TRBV27; J gene: TRBJ2-1; CDR3 protein: CASSPRRQGGYNEQFF
V gene: TRBV5-8; J gene: TRBJ1-5; CDR3 protein: CASSWEAAPLNQPQHF
V gene: TRBV10-3; J gene: TRBJ2-7; CDR3 protein: CAISESADNTYEQYF
V gene: TRBV7-9; J gene: TRBJ1-2; CDR3 protein: CASSLADGHYYGYTF
V gene: TRBV27; J gene: TRBJ1-2; CDR3 protein: CASSLGAGTAYGYTF
V gene: TRBV5-6; J gene: TRBJ1-1; CDR3 protein: CASSLVHTGNTEAFF
V gene: TRBV18; J gene: TRBJ2-3; CDR3 protein: CASSNRTGSTDTQYF
V gene: TRBV7-9; J gene: TRBJ2-1; CDR3 protein: CASSWESGGAREQFF
V gene: TRBV7-9; J gene: TRBJ2-2; CDR3 protein: CASSFTSGVATGELFF
V gene: TRBV30; J gene: TRBJ2-2; CDR3 protein: CASMGPALGQGWGDTGELFF
V gene: TRBV7-2; J gene: TRBJ2-3; CDR3 protein: CASSLPTSLVDTQYF
V gene: TRBV7-8; J gene: TRBJ2-6; CDR3 protein: CASSWVAGTANSGANVLTF
V gene: TRBV6-5; J gene: TRBJ2-1; CDR3 protein: CASSSLGGEQFF
V gene: TRBV5-4; J gene: TRBJ2-5; CDR3 protein: CASSRTGGETQYF
V gene: TRBV6-5; J gene: TRBJ2-2; CDR3 protein: CASTATGGTGELFF
V gene: TRBV19; J gene: TRBJ2-3; CDR3 protein: CASSLLSGDTQYF
V gene: TRBV14; J gene: TRBJ1-6; CDR3 protein: CASSQLSRGRNSPLHF
V gene: TRBV5-1; J gene: TRBJ1-1; CDR3 protein: CASSLTQANTEAFF